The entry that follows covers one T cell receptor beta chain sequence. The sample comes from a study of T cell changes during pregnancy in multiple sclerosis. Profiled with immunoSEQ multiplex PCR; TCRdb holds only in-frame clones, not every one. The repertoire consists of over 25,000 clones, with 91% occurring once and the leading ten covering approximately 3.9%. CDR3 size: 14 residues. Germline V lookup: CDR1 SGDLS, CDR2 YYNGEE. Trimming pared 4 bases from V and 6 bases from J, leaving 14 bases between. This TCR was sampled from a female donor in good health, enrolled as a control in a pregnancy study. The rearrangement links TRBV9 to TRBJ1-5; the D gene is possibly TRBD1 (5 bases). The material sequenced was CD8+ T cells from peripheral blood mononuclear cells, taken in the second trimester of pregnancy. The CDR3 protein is CASSQGGGVQPQHF. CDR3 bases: TGTGCCAGCAGCCAGGGAGGAGGGGTTCAGCCCCAGCATTTT.